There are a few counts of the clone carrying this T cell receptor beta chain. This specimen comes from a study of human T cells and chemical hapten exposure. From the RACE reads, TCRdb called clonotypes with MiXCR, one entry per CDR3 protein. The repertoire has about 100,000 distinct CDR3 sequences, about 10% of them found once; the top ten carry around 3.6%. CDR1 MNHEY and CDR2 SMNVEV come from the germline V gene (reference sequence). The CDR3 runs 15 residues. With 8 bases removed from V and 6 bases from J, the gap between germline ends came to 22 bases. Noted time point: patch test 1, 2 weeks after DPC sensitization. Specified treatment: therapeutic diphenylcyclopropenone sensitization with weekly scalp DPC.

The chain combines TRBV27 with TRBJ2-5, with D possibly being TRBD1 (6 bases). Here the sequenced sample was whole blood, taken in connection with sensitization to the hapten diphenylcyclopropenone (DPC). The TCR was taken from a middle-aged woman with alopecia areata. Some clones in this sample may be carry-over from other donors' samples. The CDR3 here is CASGDTQGFGKTQYF. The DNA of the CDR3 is TGTGCCAGCGGAGACACACAGGGTTTCGGAAAGACCCAGTACTTC.